This TCR beta chain is from a study of CD8+ T cells in alopecia areata. Extraction of RNA preceded its reverse transcription into cDNA, which served as the sequencing template. Measured with immunoSEQ multiplex PCR; TCRdb has only the in-frame clones, and not every one. The table has 190,000 or so clones, roughly three fifths seen once; the top ten hold over 10%. To note about this clone: The antigen is not known.

This sample's treatment: oral pan-JAK inhibitor, 5-10 mg twice daily. Notes on the study in general: Both scalp clonality and the expanded CD8+ clones among the top 100 showed a significant decrease with tofacitinib.

CDR3 length: 15 amino acids. From germline, CDR1 is SGHAT and CDR2 FQNNGV. V lost 4 bases and J 3 bases, leaving 13 bases between the germline ends. The gene calls are TRBV11-2 and TRBJ1-5; D might be TRBD1 (5 bases). The receptor was derived from a human donor with alopecia areata. Here the sequenced sample was CD8+ T cells sorted from blood, taken at week 24, from a patient treated with tofacitinib. The CDR3 spells CASSSGTGINQPQHF. In DNA form, the CDR3 reads TGTGCCAGCAGCTCCGGGACCGGGATCAATCAGCCCCAGCATTTT.